This T cell receptor (beta chain) was documented in a study of OX40 agonist ivuxolimab in advanced cancers. About the research overall: Having had anti-PD-1, anti-PD-L1 or anti-CTLA-4 therapy before was allowed, and roughly 39% had some. Partial responses were seen in three patients, one with hepatocellular carcinoma and two with cutaneous melanoma.

Germline CDR1 reads SGDLS; CDR2 reads YYNGEE. Losses at the gene ends were 0 bases for V and 3 bases for J; bases not matched to a gene: 7. The CDR3 covers 16 residues. Generated by immunoSEQ multiplex PCR, the TCRdb table keeps only in-frame clones and is missing some. The sample has roughly 76,000 clones, 70% to 90% seen once. For this clone: What it binds is unknown.

Findings and limits, study-wide: The specificity for antigen of the expanded peripheral T cells was not determined.

At baseline, cycle 4 day 1, and cycle 7 day 1, blood was sampled. This rearrangement joins TRBV9 to TRBJ1-2, with 8 positions matching TRBD1. The TCR originated in an adult with an advanced solid tumor such as melanoma, head and neck, liver or kidney cancer. Specimen: CD4+ or CD8+ T cells sorted from blood, collected in a trial of the OX40 agonist ivuxolimab. CDR3 region: CASSVATAGGDYGYTF. CDR3 coding DNA: TGTGCCAGCAGCGTAGCTACGGCAGGGGGCGACTATGGCTACACCTTC.